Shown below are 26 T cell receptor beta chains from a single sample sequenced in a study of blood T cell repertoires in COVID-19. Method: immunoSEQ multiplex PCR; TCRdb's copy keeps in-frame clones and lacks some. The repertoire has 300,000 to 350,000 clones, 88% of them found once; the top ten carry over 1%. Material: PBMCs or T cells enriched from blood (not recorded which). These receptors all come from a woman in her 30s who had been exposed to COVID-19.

Here the CDR3 reads CASSQFRQGGNTIYF. Written as DNA, the CDR3 is TGTGCCAGCAGCCAATTCAGACAGGGCGGAAACACCATATATTTT. The chain links TRBV16 to TRBJ1-3, with 7 bases fitting TRBD1. V dropped 1 base and J dropped 4; count of bases not matched to a gene: 4. Germline CDR1 and CDR2: KGHSY and FQNENV. CDR3 length: 15 amino acids.

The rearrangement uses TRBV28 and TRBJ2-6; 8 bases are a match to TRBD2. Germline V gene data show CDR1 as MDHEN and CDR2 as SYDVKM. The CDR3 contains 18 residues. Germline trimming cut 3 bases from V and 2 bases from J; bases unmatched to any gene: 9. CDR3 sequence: CASSFGREGVTGANVLTF. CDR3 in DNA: TGTGCCAGCAGTTTCGGTCGGGAGGGTGTCACTGGGGCCAACGTCCTGACTTTC.

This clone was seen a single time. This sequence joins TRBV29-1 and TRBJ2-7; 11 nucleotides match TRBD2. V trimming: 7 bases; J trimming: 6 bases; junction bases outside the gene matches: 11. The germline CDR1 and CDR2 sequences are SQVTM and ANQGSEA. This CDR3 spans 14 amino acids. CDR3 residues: CSESSGRAPLEQYF. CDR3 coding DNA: TGCAGCGAGAGTAGCGGGAGGGCTCCTCTCGAGCAGTACTTC.

As DNA, the CDR3 is TGTGCCAGTAGTACGGGACTAGCGGCTGGGGGGCAAGAGACCCAGTACTTC. It yields the protein CASSTGLAAGGQETQYF. The V gene is TRBV19, the J gene TRBJ2-5; 11 nucleotides agree with TRBD2. V was clipped by 4 bases and J by 2 bases; unmatched bases: 9. The CDR3 contains 17 residues. Per germline, CDR1 LNHDA and CDR2 SQIVND (reference sequence).

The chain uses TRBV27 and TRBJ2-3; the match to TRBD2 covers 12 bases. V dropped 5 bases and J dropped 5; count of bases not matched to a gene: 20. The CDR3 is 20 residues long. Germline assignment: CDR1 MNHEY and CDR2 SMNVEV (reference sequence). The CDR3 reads CASSRESQGLAGLPGDTQYF. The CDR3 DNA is TGTGCCAGCAGTCGCGAATCGCAAGGACTAGCGGGACTCCCCGGAGATACGCAGTATTTT.

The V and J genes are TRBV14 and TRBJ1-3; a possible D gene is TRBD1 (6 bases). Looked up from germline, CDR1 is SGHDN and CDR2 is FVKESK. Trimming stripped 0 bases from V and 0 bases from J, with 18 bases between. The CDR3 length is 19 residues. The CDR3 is CASSQDHPWGHSSGNTIYF. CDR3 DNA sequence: TGTGCCAGCAGCCAAGATCACCCCTGGGGGCACAGCTCTGGAAACACCATATATTTT.

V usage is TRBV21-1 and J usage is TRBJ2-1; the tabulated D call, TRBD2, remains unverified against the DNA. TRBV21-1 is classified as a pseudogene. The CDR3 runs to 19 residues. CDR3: CAIRHCGTPERGWCNEQFF. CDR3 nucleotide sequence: TGTGCCATCAGACACTGCGGGACTCCGGAGCGGGGTTGGTGCAATGAGCAGTTCTTC.

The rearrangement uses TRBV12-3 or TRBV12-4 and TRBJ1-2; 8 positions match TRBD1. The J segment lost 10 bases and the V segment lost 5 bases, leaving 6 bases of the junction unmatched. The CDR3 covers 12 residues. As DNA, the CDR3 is TGTGCCAGCAGTCAGACAGGGGCTGTCTACACCTTC. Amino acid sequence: CASSQTGAVYTF.

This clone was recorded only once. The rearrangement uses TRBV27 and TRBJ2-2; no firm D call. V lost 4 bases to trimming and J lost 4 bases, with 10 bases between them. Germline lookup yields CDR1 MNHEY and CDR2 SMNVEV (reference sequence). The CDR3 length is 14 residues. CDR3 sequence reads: CASSYLLFTGELFF. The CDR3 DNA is TGTGCCAGCAGTTACTTACTGTTCACCGGGGAGCTGTTTTTT.

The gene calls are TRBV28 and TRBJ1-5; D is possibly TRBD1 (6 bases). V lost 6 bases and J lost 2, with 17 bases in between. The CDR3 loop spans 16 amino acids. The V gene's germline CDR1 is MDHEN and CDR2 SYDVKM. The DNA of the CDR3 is TGTGCCAGCAGCCCTCATAGGGGGAATGGCAATCAGCCCCAGCATTTT. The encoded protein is CASSPHRGNGNQPQHF. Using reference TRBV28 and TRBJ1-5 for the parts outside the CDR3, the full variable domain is DVKVTQSSRYLVKRTGEKVFLECVQDMDHENMFWYRQDPGLGLRLIYFSYDVKMKEKGDIPEGYSVSREKKERFSLILESASTNQTSMYLCASSPHRGNGNQPQHFGDGTRLSIL.

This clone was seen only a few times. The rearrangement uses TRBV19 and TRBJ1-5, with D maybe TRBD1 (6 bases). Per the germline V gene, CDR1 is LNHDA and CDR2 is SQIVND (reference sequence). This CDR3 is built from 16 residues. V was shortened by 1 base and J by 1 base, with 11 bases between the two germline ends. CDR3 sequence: CASSIGRGWSNQPQHF. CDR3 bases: TGTGCCAGTAGTATAGGCAGGGGTTGGAGCAATCAGCCCCAGCATTTT.

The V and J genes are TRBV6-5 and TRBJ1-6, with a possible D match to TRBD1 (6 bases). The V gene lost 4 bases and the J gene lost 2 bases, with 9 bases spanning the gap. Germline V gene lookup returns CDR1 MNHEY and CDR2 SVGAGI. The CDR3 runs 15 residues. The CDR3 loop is CASSSRGPYNSPLHF. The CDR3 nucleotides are TGTGCCAGCAGTTCCAGGGGTCCCTATAATTCACCCCTCCACTTT.

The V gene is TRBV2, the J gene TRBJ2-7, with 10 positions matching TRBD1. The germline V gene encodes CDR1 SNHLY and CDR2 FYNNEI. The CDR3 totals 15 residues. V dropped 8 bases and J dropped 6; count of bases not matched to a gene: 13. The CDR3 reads CASGRPGTGDSEQYF. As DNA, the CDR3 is TGTGCCAGCGGGCGCCCCGGGACAGGGGACAGCGAGCAGTACTTC. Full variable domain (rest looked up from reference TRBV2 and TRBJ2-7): EPEVTQTPSHQVTQMGQEVILRCVPISNHLYFYWYRQILGQKVEFLVSFYNNEISEKSEIFDDQFSVERPDGSNFTLKIRSTKLEDSAMYFCASGRPGTGDSEQYFGPGTRLTVT.

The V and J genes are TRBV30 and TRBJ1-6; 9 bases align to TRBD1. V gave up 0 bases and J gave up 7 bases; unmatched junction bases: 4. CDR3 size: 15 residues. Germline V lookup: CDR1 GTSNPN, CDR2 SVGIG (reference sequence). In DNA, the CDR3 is TGTGCCTGGAGTGTAGGTGGGACAGGGAATTCACCCCTCCACTTT. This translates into CAWSVGGTGNSPLHF. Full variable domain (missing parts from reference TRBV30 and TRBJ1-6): SQTIHQWPATLVQPVGSPLSLECTVEGTSNPNLYWYRQAAGRGLQLLFYSVGIGQISSEVPQNLSASRPQDRQFILSSKKLLLSDSGFYLCAWSVGGTGNSPLHFGNGTRLTVT.

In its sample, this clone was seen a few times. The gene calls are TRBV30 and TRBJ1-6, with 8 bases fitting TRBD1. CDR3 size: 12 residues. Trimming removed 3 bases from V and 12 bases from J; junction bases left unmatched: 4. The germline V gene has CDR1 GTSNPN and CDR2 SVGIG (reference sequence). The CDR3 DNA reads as TGTGCCTGGAGCAAACAGGGGGGACCCCTCCACTTT. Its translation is CAWSKQGGPLHF. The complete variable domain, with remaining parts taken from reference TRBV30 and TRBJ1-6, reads SQTIHQWPATLVQPVGSPLSLECTVEGTSNPNLYWYRQAAGRGLQLLFYSVGIGQISSEVPQNLSASRPQDRQFILSSKKLLLSDSGFYLCAWSKQGGPLHFGNGTRLTVT.

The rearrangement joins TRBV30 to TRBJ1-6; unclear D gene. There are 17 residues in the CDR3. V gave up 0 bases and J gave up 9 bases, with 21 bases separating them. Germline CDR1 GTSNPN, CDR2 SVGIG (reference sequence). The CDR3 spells CAWSVKSFGINSSPLHF. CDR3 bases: TGTGCCTGGAGTGTAAAATCCTTCGGGATAAACAGTTCACCCCTCCACTTT.

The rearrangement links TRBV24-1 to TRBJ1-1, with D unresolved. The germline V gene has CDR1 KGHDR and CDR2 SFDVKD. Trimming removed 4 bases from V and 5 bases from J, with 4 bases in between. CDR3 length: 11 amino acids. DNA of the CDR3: TGTGCCACCAGTGACCAGACTGAAGCTTTCTTT. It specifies CATSDQTEAFF.

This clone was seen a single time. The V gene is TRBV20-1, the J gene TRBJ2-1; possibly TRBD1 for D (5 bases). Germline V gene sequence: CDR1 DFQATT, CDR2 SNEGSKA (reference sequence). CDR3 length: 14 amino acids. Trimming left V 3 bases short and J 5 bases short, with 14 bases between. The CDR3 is CSASRGSGNNEQFF. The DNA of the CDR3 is TGCAGTGCTAGTAGGGGTAGTGGGAACAATGAGCAGTTCTTC.

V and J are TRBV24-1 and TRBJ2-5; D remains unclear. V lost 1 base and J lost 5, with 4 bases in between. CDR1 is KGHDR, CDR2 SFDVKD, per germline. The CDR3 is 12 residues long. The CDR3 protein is CATSDFGETQYF. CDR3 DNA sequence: TGTGCCACCAGTGATTTCGGGGAGACCCAGTACTTC.

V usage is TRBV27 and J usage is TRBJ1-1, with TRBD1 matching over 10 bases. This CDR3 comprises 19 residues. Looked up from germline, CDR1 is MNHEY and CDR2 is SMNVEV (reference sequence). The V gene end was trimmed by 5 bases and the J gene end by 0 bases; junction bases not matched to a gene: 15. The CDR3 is CASSKGQGTIRTLNTEAFF. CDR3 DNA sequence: TGTGCCAGCAGTAAGGGACAGGGGACCATCCGGACTCTGAACACTGAAGCTTTCTTT.

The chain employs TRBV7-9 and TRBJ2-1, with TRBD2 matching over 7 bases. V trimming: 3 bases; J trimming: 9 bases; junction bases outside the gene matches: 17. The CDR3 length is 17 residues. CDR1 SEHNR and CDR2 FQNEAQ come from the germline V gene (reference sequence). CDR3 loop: CASSLGLDSGPSGEQFF. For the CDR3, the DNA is TGTGCCAGCAGCTTGGGGCTGGATAGCGGGCCATCAGGTGAGCAGTTCTTC. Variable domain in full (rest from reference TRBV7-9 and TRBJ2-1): DTGVSQNPRHKITKRGQNVTFRCDPISEHNRLYWYRQTLGQGPEFLTYFQNEAQLEKSRLLSDRFSAERPKGSFSTLEIQRTEQGDSAMYLCASSLGLDSGPSGEQFFGPGTRLTVL.

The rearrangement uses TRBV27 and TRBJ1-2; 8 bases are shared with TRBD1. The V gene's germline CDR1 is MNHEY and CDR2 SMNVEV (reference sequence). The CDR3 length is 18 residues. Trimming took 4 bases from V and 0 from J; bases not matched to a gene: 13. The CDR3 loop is CASSSPGQAGLANYGYTF. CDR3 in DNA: TGTGCCAGCAGTTCCCCGGGACAGGCTGGGTTAGCTAACTATGGCTACACCTTC.

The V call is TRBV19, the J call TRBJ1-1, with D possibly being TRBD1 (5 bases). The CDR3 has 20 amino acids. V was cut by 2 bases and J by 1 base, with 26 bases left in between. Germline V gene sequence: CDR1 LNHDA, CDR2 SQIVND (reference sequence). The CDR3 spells CASSILGRVGTVEGNTEAFF. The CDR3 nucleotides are TGTGCCAGTAGTATATTGGGCAGGGTAGGGACTGTCGAGGGGAACACTGAAGCTTTCTTT.

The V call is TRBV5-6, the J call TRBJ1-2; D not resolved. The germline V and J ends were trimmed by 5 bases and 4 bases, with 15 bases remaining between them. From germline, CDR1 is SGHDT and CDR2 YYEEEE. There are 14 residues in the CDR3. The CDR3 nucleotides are TGTGCCAGCAGTTTCCCGACTGATGGCTATGGCTACACCTTC. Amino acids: CASSFPTDGYGYTF.

In DNA, the CDR3 is TGTGCCAGCAGCTTTGGGACAGCAAACACAGATACGCAGTATTTT. Protein product: CASSFGTANTDTQYF. The genes are TRBV5-4 and TRBJ2-3, with 7 bases that match TRBD1. Germline-derived CDR1 and CDR2 are SGHNT and YYREEE (reference sequence). With 2 bases clipped from V and 2 bases from J, the junction kept 5 bases outside the gene matches. This CDR3 is 15 amino acids long.

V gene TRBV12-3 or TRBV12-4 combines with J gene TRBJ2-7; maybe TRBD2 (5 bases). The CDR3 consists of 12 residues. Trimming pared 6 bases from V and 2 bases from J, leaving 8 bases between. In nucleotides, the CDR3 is TGTGCCAGCAGCACCGGGGCCTACGAGCAGTACTTC. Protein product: CASSTGAYEQYF.